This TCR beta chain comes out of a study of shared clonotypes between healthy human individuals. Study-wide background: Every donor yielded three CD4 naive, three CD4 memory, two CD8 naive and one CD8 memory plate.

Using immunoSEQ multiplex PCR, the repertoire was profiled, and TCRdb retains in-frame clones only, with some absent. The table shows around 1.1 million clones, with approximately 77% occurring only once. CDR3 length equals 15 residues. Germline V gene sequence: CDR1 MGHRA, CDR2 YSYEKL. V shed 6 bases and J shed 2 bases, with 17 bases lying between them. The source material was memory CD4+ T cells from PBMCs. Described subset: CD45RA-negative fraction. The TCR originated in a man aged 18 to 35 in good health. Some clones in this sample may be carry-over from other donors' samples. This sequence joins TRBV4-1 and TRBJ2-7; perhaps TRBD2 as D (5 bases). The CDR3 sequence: CASRKIGGRTYEQYF. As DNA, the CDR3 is TGCGCCAGCAGAAAGATTGGCGGGCGGACCTACGAGCAGTACTTC.